This T cell receptor beta chain was observed in a study of T cells after yellow fever vaccination. Notes on the study in general: Most primary-vaccination clones reappeared after the booster (about 96% CD4, approximately 88% CD8). Weaker, the secondary response peaked sooner, at day 5 versus 15.

CDR3 length equals 15 residues. This clonotype came up a few times. Its antigen is as yet unknown. Template switching with 5'RACE generated the TCR cDNA and added a universal primer site and UMIs. TCRdb re-called the 5' RACE reads through MiXCR, storing one row per CDR3 protein. Of approximately 150,000 distinct CDR3 sequences listed, roughly 9% were seen once; the top ten hold around 33%. This chain links TRBV21-1 with TRBJ2-5. TRBV21-1 is annotated as a pseudogene. The sequence was collected from a man aged 18-30 years who received the YFV17D yellow fever vaccine. The source was CD8+ T cells sorted from PBMCs, collected 45 days after the yellow fever booster vaccination. CDR3 in amino acids: CASSKHFGSEETQYF. The CDR3 DNA reads TGTGCCAGCAGCAAACATTTCGGCTCCGAGGAGACCCAGTACTTC.